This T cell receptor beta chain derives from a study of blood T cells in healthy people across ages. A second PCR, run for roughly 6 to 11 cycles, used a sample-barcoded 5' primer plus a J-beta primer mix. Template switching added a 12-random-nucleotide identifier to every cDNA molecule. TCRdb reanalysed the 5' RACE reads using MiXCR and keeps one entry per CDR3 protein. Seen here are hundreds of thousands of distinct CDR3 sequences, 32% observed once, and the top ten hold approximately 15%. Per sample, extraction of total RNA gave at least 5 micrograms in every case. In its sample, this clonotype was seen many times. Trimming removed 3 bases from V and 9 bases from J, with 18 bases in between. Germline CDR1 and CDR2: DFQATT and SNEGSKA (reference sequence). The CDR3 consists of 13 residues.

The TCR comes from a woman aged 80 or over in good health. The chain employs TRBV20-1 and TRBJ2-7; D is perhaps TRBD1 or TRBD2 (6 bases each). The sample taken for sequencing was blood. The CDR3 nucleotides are TGCAGTGCTAGCGGGGGCCCCCCCAGCGGGCAGTACTTC. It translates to CSASGGPPSGQYF.